This entry is about one T cell receptor beta chain. This receptor's antigen is unknown. No much larger clone exists at a distance of one base, and base qualities are not known. The data originate from a study of cytomegalovirus exposure and HLA in healthy donors (dated by TCRdb to between 2016 and 2019). General notes on the study: According to an earlier analysis of around 600 of the donors, 150 million to 200 million T cells yielded roughly 110 million unique TCR beta sequences and 250 to 350 Gb of sequence data. About 300 gigabases of sequencing data and approximately 92 million unique TCR sequences made up an early release that covered approximately 650 HLA-typed donors. The genetic ancestry cluster associated with self-reported Caucasian donors included over 65% of the 300 to 400 genotyped donors. The study was designed to test whether signatures of past pathogen exposure could be identified by cataloging public T cell receptors. Using immunosequencing, the study profiled T cell repertoires from around 670 subjects and related those repertoires to cytomegalovirus serostatus. A separate validation cohort of roughly 120 different subjects was used in addition to the roughly 670-subject first cohort. To predict cytomegalovirus infection status, the study combined high-throughput TCR immunosequencing, statistical association of individual TCRs with disease status, and machine learning. To study patterns of TCR occurrence, a later analysis re-analyzed previously published TCR beta repertoires from around 700 donors and added high-resolution HLA genotyping. Rather than drawing on any new phenotypic data, the later analysis identified candidate immune exposures from TCR beta sequences and the way those sequences occurred across donors. An earlier analysis of 450 to 750 of the donors used high-throughput TCR beta sequencing to judge whether each TCR beta V gene segment behaved as functional or pseudogenic. Donor age, sex, ethnicity and CMV serostatus were collected together with the repertoire data. A later genetic analysis used genome-wide SNP genotypes for about 60% of the roughly 700 donors, treating that subset as a discovery cohort. All discovery cohort repertoires had been generated on a single sequencing platform. HLA typing included class I and class II loci at four-digit resolution. The number of typed donors differed by locus: roughly 629-640 for A, B, C, DRB1 and DQB1; approximately 540 for DQA1; over 600 for DPA1; and roughly 450 for DPB1. Roughly 5 DR-DQ haplotypes were handled as single units for association and clustering because linkage in the cohort was strong. Across around 400 genotyped donors of the cohort, an average of approximately 200,000 unique TCR beta nucleotide sequences per donor were sequenced, and roughly a sixth of those sequences were non-productive. General conclusions and limits of the study: Several of the top co-occurrence clusters appeared to be linked to parvovirus B19, influenza, CMV and Epstein-Barr virus, according to a later analysis. Correlated functional status among segregating V segments might reflect linkage disequilibrium, but an unknown experimental factor could not be ruled out. Roughly uniform sequencing depth across donors was assumed in presence/absence analyses, although this assumption may not hold. The earlier analysis of some 560 of the donors excluded some 15 rarely observed V segments, including chromosome 9 orphons, because counts were too low. The study listed approximately 150 TCR beta chains as associated with cytomegalovirus. According to a later analysis, TCR association rates differed among HLA loci, with DRB1 alleles showing the most associated TCRs and HLA-C alleles showing the fewest. It was suggested by the authors that the approach could potentially be generalized to other disease states and immunological phenotypes. A later analysis found that HLA-associated TCR beta chains were more clonally expanded and had lower generation probabilities than equally common non-associated chains. V-gene and J-gene trimming of TCR beta chains was associated with a missense DCLRE1C variant in a later genetic analysis, and the association was replicated in an independent cohort. The cohort was sequenced for TCR beta chains only, and without alpha or paired-chain data the features that could be detected were limited. HLA typing was unavailable for some donors at each locus, so association tests used only the typed subset. A further reported finding was that TCR beta sequences accurately predicted the HLA-A and HLA-B alleles for most subjects in the first cohort. Assigning TCR associations to individual alleles was difficult when HLA alleles, especially DR and DQ, strongly co-occurred. In a later analysis, around 17,000 TCR beta sequences were associated with specific HLA alleles at a false discovery rate of 0.05. A later genetic analysis reported fewer N-insertions in productive TCRs among donors in an Asian-associated ancestry cluster than the roughly 700-donor mean. The classifier was reported to diagnose cytomegalovirus status with high specificity and sensitivity in both the original and validation cohorts. Immune exposure information for the cohort was limited to CMV serostatus. Because the 87-base-pair reads could not distinguish some IMGT-functional V segments, including TRBV6-2 and TRBV6-3, those segments were excluded. Most TCR sequences were seen in very few donors, while some public TCRs were found in many individuals. In an earlier analysis of about 600 of the donors, most TCR beta V segments appeared in productive rearrangements about 87% or about 30% of the time, broadly matching IMGT annotations. A cluster of highly shared sequence variants was judged likely to represent a technical artifact of the sequencing pipeline. Most CMV-associated TCR beta chains appeared to be HLA-restricted in a later analysis, and the HLA associations seemed to be driven largely by CMV exposure. A few of the identified cytomegalovirus-associated TCR beta chains were confirmed in vitro to be specific for cytomegalovirus antigens.

The method behind the library was the immunoSEQ multiplex PCR assay. For the multiplex PCR, a mixture combining 60 forward primers for TCR Vbeta segments and 13 reverse primers for TCR Jbeta segments was used. Amplification of the CDR3 region of rearranged TCR beta genes was performed with a multiplex PCR assay on genomic DNA. The Illumina HiSeq System was used to sequence the amplified TCR beta libraries as 87-base-pair reads. Processing in the source paper ran as follows. A later analysis counted some 74 million unique TCR beta chains across the 666 repertoires, and around 9.9 million of these chains were shared by at least two donors. Raw reads were error-corrected and collapsed into unique sequences by a nearest-neighbor algorithm in which closely related sequences were merged to remove PCR and sequencing errors. CDR3 sequences were aligned to IMGT reference sequences to assign V, D and J gene segments. For a sequence to be retained, a match of at least six nucleotides to both a V gene segment and a J gene segment was required. Rearrangements were classified as productive when the CDR3 lacked stop codons and remained in frame with V and J, and all other rearrangements were classified as non-productive. CDR3 was defined by IMGT convention, running from the second conserved V-encoded cysteine to the conserved J-encoded phenylalanine. Sequences without an unambiguous match to a single V gene segment were excluded from the earlier analysis of several hundred of the donors. In an earlier analysis of roughly 600 of the donors, a V segment was called functional when productive rearrangements were above 56.7%, and segregating when the standard deviation between donors exceeded 5%. A statistical classification framework was built to diagnose cytomegalovirus status from the catalog of TCR beta chain sequences. V and J gene assignment, in a later analysis, came from comparing TCR nucleotide sequences with IMGT/GENE-DB human TR gene sequences. In a later analysis, CDR3 sequences and most-parsimonious VDJ recombination scenarios were assigned using the TCRdist pipeline. A later analysis defined each TCR beta chain by its CDR3 amino acid sequence plus V-gene family, and excluded reads lacking a unique V-gene family. A later analysis removed 592 highly shared, low-generation-probability nucleotide sequences to deal with suspected cross-contamination and a sequencing artifact. For each public chain, a later analysis derived a clonal expansion index from normalized ranks of inferred template counts within each repertoire. Generation probabilities in a later analysis came from a VDJ recombination model fitted to out-of-frame rearrangements, and those results were checked against IGoR. Hypergeometric tests were used in a later analysis to score TCR-TCR, TCR-HLA and TCR-CMV co-occurrence, with a repertoire-size bias correction applied to the TCR pairs. In a later analysis, false discovery rates were estimated by permuting HLA or CMV assignments 20 times. In a later analysis, co-occurring TCRs were grouped using DBSCAN, with TCRdist sequence similarity added in when clustering inside HLA-allele-positive subsets. For co-occurrence clustering, repertoires with fewer than 30,000 or more than 120,000 public chains were excluded, along with a handful of repertoires with anomalous nucleotide sharing. TCRdb retrieved this table from immuneACCESS and kept in-frame rearrangements only. Not all clones are present; in checked studies, unresolved V genes account for under half, and no reason is known for the remainder. That table furnishes V, J and clone size, whereas the DNA furnished D and trimming. For this sample there are roughly 130,000 clones; over 70% appear just once. The ten largest clonotypes hold more than 2.5% of the sample.

The cohort comprised more than 550 healthy bone marrow donors. At the time of sampling, every cohort member was nominally healthy, though immune exposures that went unrecorded were likely present. The donor was CMV seropositive and was included in the group of approximately 310 seropositive cohort members. A peripheral blood sample was provided by each donor, and peripheral blood mononuclear cells were used for TCR beta sequencing. Genomic DNA extraction from the blood cell samples was performed with the Qiagen DNeasy Blood Extraction Kit. The V end gives up 6 bases and the J end 3 bases, leaving 10 bases in the junction not matched to a gene. Looking up the germline V gene yields CDR1 SGHTA and CDR2 FQGTGA. CDR3 length: 18 amino acids, cysteine to phenylalanine. The sequence is cut down to CDR3 DNA, 54 bases in frame from base 1.

Material for sequencing was PBMCs. Here the chain combines TRBV7-3 and TRBJ2-2; 13 middle bases align to TRBD2. The receptor comes from an older woman in good health and CMV-seropositive. The nucleotide sequence is TGTGCCAGCAGTCTAACACCGGGACTAGCGGGGTACACCGGGGAGCTGTTTTTT. It encodes CASSLTPGLAGYTGELFF.